The next 5 T cell receptor beta chains were all read from a single sample in a study of Graves' ophthalmopathy and Graves' hyperthyroidism. Beta-chain TCR CDR3 regions were amplified from RNA transcripts. An initial RT-PCR round employing HTBI primers preceded a second-round multiplex PCR. TCRdb ran MiXCR on the multiplex PCR reads and lists one entry per CDR3 protein. Here the sample spans 680,000 or so distinct CDR3 sequences, 20% to 25% being singletons. Sequences were obtained from peripheral blood. These receptors were taken from a woman aged 18-29 years with stable Graves' hyperthyroidism. Some clones in this sample may be carry-over from other donors' samples.

About this clonotype itself: Just one base apart from a much larger clone, this may be a read error. The chain links TRBV10-1 to TRBJ1-6; maybe TRBD1 (5 bases). Germline V gene data show CDR1 as WNHNN and CDR2 as SYGVQD (reference sequence). This CDR3 is built from 14 residues. The CDR3 region is CASSDPGWNSSLHF. Here the CDR3 DNA reads TGCGCCAGCAGTGATCCAGGGTGGAATTCATCCCTCCACTTT.

V is TRBV11-2 and J is TRBJ1-1, with D possibly being TRBD1 (5 bases). The V end was cut by 1 base, the J end by 7 bases, with 16 bases between. Germline assignment: CDR1 SGHAT and CDR2 FQNNGV. The CDR3 spans 15 residues. CDR3 loop: CASSLAIGGTLEAFF. CDR3 nucleotides: TGTGCCAGCAGCTTAGCCATCGGGGGAACACTTGAAGCTTTCTTT.

This clonotype was recorded many times. This chain joins TRBV29-1 and TRBJ2-7; D possibly corresponds to TRBD1 (6 bases). Trimming pared 4 bases from V and 1 base from J, leaving 14 bases between. Germline V gene lookup returns CDR1 SQVTM and CDR2 ANQGSEA. The CDR3 spans 14 residues. CDR3 region: CSVGRDTSSYEQYF. Written as DNA, the CDR3 is TGCAGCGTTGGCCGGGACACCTCATCCTACGAGCAGTACTTC.

The chain joins TRBV4-1 to TRBJ2-7; D perhaps matches TRBD1 (5 bases). V lost 0 bases and J lost 6, with 18 bases in between. Germline lookup yields CDR1 MGHRA and CDR2 YSYEKL. The CDR3 is 16 amino acids. Written as DNA, the CDR3 is TGCGCCAGCAGCCAAGATATCAGGCAGGGCACAGCCGAGCAGTACTTC. Translated, it gives CASSQDIRQGTAEQYF.

This clonotype has just a few counts. The chain is built from TRBV20-1 and TRBJ1-2; D is uncertain. V lost 4 bases to trimming and J lost 3 bases, with 12 bases between them. From germline, CDR1 is DFQATT and CDR2 SNEGSKA (reference sequence). CDR3 size: 13 residues. CDR3 sequence: CSATGGEHYGYTF. Written as DNA, the CDR3 is TGCAGTGCTACCGGCGGAGAACACTATGGCTACACCTTC.